This T cell receptor (beta chain) is drawn from a study of spatial heterogeneity in lung cancer. One entry per CDR3 protein, called by TCRdb with MiXCR from the 5' RACE reads. This table holds tens of thousands of distinct CDR3 sequences, roughly 12% found once. Time point meaning: sample taken at primary tumor resection. J was trimmed by 3 bases and V by 10 bases; bases with no gene match: 10. Germline CDR1 and CDR2: SNHLY and FYNNEI. This CDR3 has 16 residues. The sequence was collected from a male donor with early-stage non-small cell lung cancer. The specimen was PBMCs, collected at surgery. V usage is TRBV2 and J usage is TRBJ2-2; TRBD2 aligns across 11 bases. The CDR3 DNA reads as TGTGCCACTACGGCACTAGCGGGAGTCGACACCGGGGAGCTGTTTTTT. It translates to CATTALAGVDTGELFF. The whole variable domain, filled in from reference TRBV2 and TRBJ2-2, reads EPEVTQTPSHQVTQMGQEVILRCVPISNHLYFYWYRQILGQKVEFLVSFYNNEISEKSEIFDDQFSVERPDGSNFTLKIRSTKLEDSAMYFCATTALAGVDTGELFFGEGSRLTVL.